Included here is one T cell receptor beta chain sequence, with context. Its antigen is undetermined. The source of the sample is a study of T cell responses to AZD1222 COVID-19 vaccine. Study outcomes and limitations: No day 14 peak samples; only post-peak repertoires were characterized. There were vaccine-associated CD4 TCRs across spike, dominant at 160-218 and 743-854.

Measured with immunoSEQ multiplex PCR; TCRdb has only the in-frame clones, and not every one. The sample has roughly 150,000 clones; about 91% are singletons. Germline assignment: CDR1 SGDLS and CDR2 YYNGEE. V dropped 4 bases and J dropped 2; count of bases not matched to a gene: 5. This CDR3 is 15 amino acids long. The genes are TRBV9 and TRBJ1-4, with 7 bases aligning to TRBD1. The sequences come from peripheral blood, collected on day 0 of AZD1222 vaccination. The TCR originated in an adult in good health. Written as DNA, the CDR3 is TGTGCCAGCAGCCCACGACAGGGCACTAATGAAAAACTGTTTTTT. Residues: CASSPRQGTNEKLFF. Based on the CDR3 plus reference TRBV9 and TRBJ1-4, the full variable domain is DSGVTQTPKHLITATGQRVTLRCSPRSGDLSVYWYQQSLDQGLQFLIQYYNGEERAKGNILERFSAQQFPDLHSELNLSSLELGDSALYFCASSPRQGTNEKLFFGSGTQLSVL.